This paragraph reports one TCR beta chain. Trimming removed 0 bases at V and 7 bases at J, with 13 bases between. The CDR3 covers 14 residues. Germline CDR1 reads SGDLS; CDR2 reads YYNGEE. The data were produced by immunoSEQ multiplex PCR, yet TCRdb's version contains in-frame clones alone and is incomplete. The table shows a few hundred thousand clones, with 70% to 90% occurring only once. The data originate from a study of blood T cell repertoires in COVID-19. The sequenced material came from peripheral blood. This sequence joins TRBV9 and TRBJ1-2; weak D call: TRBD1 (6 bases). This receptor was obtained from a man aged 50-59 years with acute or convalescent COVID-19. CDR3 region: CASSVVVGGPGYTF. For the CDR3, the DNA is TGTGCCAGCAGCGTAGTCGTCGGGGGGCCTGGCTACACCTTC.